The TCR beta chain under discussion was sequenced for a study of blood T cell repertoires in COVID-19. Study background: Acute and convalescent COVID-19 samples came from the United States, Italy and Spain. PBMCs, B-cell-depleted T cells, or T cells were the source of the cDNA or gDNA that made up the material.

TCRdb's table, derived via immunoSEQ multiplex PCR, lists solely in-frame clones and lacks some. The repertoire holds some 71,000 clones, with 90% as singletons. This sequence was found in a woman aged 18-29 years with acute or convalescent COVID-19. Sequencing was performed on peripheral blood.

The CDR3 sequence is CASSNRGPNTGELFF. CDR3 bases: TGTGCCAGTAGCAACAGGGGGCCCAACACCGGGGAGCTGTTTTTT. The chain recombines TRBV19 with TRBJ2-2; 9 nucleotides agree with TRBD1. Trimming removed 6 bases from V and 2 bases from J; junction bases left unmatched: 4. The CDR3 length is 15 residues. CDR1 is LNHDA, CDR2 SQIVND, per germline (reference sequence). Filled out from reference TRBV19 and TRBJ2-2, the complete variable domain reads DGGITQSPKYLFRKEGQNVTLSCEQNLNHDAMYWYRQDPGQGLRLIYYSQIVNDFQKGDIAEGYSVSREKKESFPLTVTSAQKNPTAFYLCASSNRGPNTGELFFGEGSRLTVL.